This entry is about one T cell receptor (beta chain). The length of the CDR3 is 15 residues. Germline CDR1 LGHNA, CDR2 YNFKEQ. J gave up 7 bases and V 0 bases, and 8 bases lay outside the gene matches. The data were produced by immunoSEQ multiplex PCR, yet TCRdb's version contains in-frame clones alone and is incomplete. The sample shows roughly 69,000 clones, roughly nine tenths of them seen only once. The data were taken from a study of T cell changes during pregnancy in multiple sclerosis. This chain connects TRBV4-2 to TRBJ1-2; 7 nucleotides agree with TRBD1. This receptor was identified in a female donor in good health, enrolled as a control in a pregnancy study. Sequencing used CD4+ T cells from peripheral blood mononuclear cells, obtained in the third trimester of pregnancy. The CDR3 sequence: CASSQDPEGARGYTF. The CDR3, as DNA: TGTGCCAGCAGCCAAGATCCAGAGGGGGCTCGTGGCTACACCTTC.